This is a list of T cell receptor beta chains from one sample in a study of cytomegalovirus exposure and HLA in healthy donors. Profiled with immunoSEQ multiplex PCR; TCRdb holds only in-frame clones, not every one. The table shows around 90,000 clones, with around three quarters occurring only once. Input material: PBMCs. The origin of the receptors is a male donor in good health and CMV-seropositive. Each CDR3 is given with its conserved first and last residue.

v_gene,j_gene,CDR3aa
TRBV10-3,TRBJ1-2,CAISPDSYGYTF
TRBV9,TRBJ1-4,CASSVGVGAGSFNEKLFF
TRBV30,TRBJ1-2,CAWVDRTNYGYTF
TRBV5-1,TRBJ1-3,CASSLNWDRGDGNTIYF
TRBV2,TRBJ1-5,CASTAGRDNQPQHF
TRBV5-1,TRBJ2-3,CASSSGTSGGLTDTQYF
TRBV30,TRBJ2-7,CAWSTGYYEQYF
TRBV30,TRBJ2-7,CAWSDRGREQYF
TRBV7-2,TRBJ2-2,CASSGTWGVLFF
TRBV6-5,TRBJ1-2,CASSILGDRDGYTF
TRBV5-4,TRBJ1-6,CASSRQDKSSPLHF
TRBV6-1,TRBJ2-7,CASRLAPSYEQYF
TRBV6-5,TRBJ1-1,CASSYSTLNTEAFF
TRBV29-1,TRBJ2-7,CSAAGTGYEQYF
TRBV6-5,TRBJ1-1,CASSPGQGYGEAFF
TRBV5-1,TRBJ2-7,CASSELFSYEQYF
TRBV13,TRBJ2-3,CASSLVPGLEGSDTQYF
TRBV30,TRBJ2-5,CAWSRGGMAETQYF
TRBV2,TRBJ2-2,CASSKESTGELFF
TRBV7-6,TRBJ2-5,CASSPTARQGARETQYF
TRBV18,TRBJ1-1,CASSPREDLLTEAFF
TRBV6-1,TRBJ2-1,CASRGLAGGENEQFF
TRBV4-2,TRBJ1-2,CASSPDRGRNYGYTF
TRBV7-9,TRBJ2-7,CASSLSVTDLSYEQYF
TRBV5-1,TRBJ1-4,CASSPGANEKLFF
TRBV4-1,TRBJ2-7,CASSQVPGQGGQYEQYF
TRBV2,TRBJ2-7,CASGRGFAEQYF
TRBV2,TRBJ1-1,CASTPGPGTEAFF
TRBV18,TRBJ2-2,CASSPRQGRNTGELFF
TRBV7-9,TRBJ1-2,CASSLAFSPNYGYTF
TRBV6-5,TRBJ2-5,CASSLGGGPETQYF
TRBV4-3,TRBJ1-1,CASSQDPGHMNTEAFF